This T cell receptor beta chain was documented in a study of blood T cell repertoires in COVID-19. Whole-study context: Recovered status applied to Cohort 3 donors who had two consecutive negative PCRs. It also applied to those with clearance or with symptom resolution. From the United States, Italy and Spain came samples of acute and convalescent COVID-19. The analysed material was cDNA or gDNA that came from T cells, B-cell-depleted T cells, or PBMCs.

Across about two dozen US areas, participants ranged in age from about 18 to 100 years. Using immunoSEQ multiplex PCR, the repertoire was profiled, and TCRdb retains in-frame clones only, with some absent. Found here are a few hundred thousand clones, less than 90% of them singletons; the top ten hold over 3%. CDR1 LGHNA and CDR2 YSLEER come from the germline V gene. CDR3 length equals 13 residues. With 4 bases clipped from V and 5 bases from J, the junction kept 4 bases outside the gene matches. This clone was found once. The clonotype comes from a woman in her forties or fifties in a cohort exposed to, infected with or recovered from COVID-19 (not recorded which). The rearrangement joins TRBV4-3 to TRBJ2-5; 7 nucleotides match TRBD1. Sequencing was done on a sample of PBMCs or T cells enriched from blood (not recorded which). CDR3 residues: CASSRRQGETQYF. DNA of the CDR3: TGCGCCAGCAGCCGAAGACAGGGCGAGACCCAGTACTTC.